A selection of T cell receptor beta chains follows, all from one sample in a study of blood T cell repertoires in COVID-19. The protocol was immunoSEQ multiplex PCR, while the TCRdb copy is restricted to in-frame clones and leaves out a portion. The sample consists of about 430,000 clones, about 88% of them appearing once. Sequenced sample: PBMCs or T cells enriched from blood (not recorded which). Source of these receptors: a young woman who had been exposed to COVID-19. CDR3s include the opening cysteine and the closing phenylalanine or tryptophan. The D gene is left open where the match is weak. Size tells how often a clone was seen (once, few, many) or the class of an expanded clone, and some rows leave it out.

abundance	v_gene	d_gene	j_gene	CDR3nt	CDR3aa
.	TRBV30	.	TRBJ2-2	TGTGCCTGGAGTGTACTCGGGGAGCTGTTTTTT	CAWSVLGELFF
.	TRBV4-3	TRBD1	TRBJ1-2	TGCGCCAGCAGCCACCAGGGGGCCGATGGCTACACCTTC	CASSHQGADGYTF
few	TRBV14	TRBD2	TRBJ2-3	TGTGCCAGCAGCCTCCTGACTAGCGGGGGCGATTCGCAGTATTTT	CASSLLTSGGDSQYF
.	TRBV5-1	.	TRBJ1-1	TGCGCCAGCAGCTGGGGGGACGGGTCTGAAGCTTTCTTT	CASSWGDGSEAFF
.	TRBV2	.	TRBJ1-3	TGTGCCAGCGAGCGGACTGGCCCAAGGGTCGGAAACACCATATATTTT	CASERTGPRVGNTIYF
.	TRBV28	.	TRBJ1-1	TGTGCCAGCAGTACAGCCTTGACAGTGAACACTGAAGCTTTCTTT	CASSTALTVNTEAFF
.	TRBV11-2	.	TRBJ1-2	TGTGCCAGCAGCCCCCTCTCGGCCCTACGGGGATTGGGCTACACCTTC	CASSPLSALRGLGYTF
.	TRBV27	.	TRBJ2-5	TGTGCCAGCAGCTTTGGGCGGGGGCGGCCCCAAGAGACCCAGTACTTC	CASSFGRGRPQETQYF
.	TRBV10-3	TRBD2	TRBJ2-7	TGTGCCATCAGCGGAACTAGCGAGGTGGTGAACGAGCAGTACTTC	CAISGTSEVVNEQYF
.	TRBV6-5	TRBD1	TRBJ1-2	TGTGCCAGCGGGGAACAGGGGGCCCCGGCCTATGGCTACACCTTC	CASGEQGAPAYGYTF
.	TRBV6-5	.	TRBJ1-3	TGTGCCAGCAGTTACGGGGGAGGCGGGAAGAACACCATATATTTT	CASSYGGGGKNTIYF
.	TRBV25-1	.	TRBJ2-5	TGTGCCAGCAGTGAAGACCTCGGGACTTACCAAGAGACCCAGTACTTC	CASSEDLGTYQETQYF
.	TRBV7-6	TRBD2	TRBJ2-1	TGTGCCAGCAGCTTAGAGGCGGGGGGGCTTTATGAGCAGTTCTTC	CASSLEAGGLYEQFF
.	TRBV6-5	TRBD1	TRBJ1-6	TGTGCCAGCTCTATACAGGGGCATTCACCCCTCCACTTT	CASSIQGHSPLHF
.	TRBV28	TRBD2	TRBJ2-3	TGTGCCAGCAGGAAAACCACTAGCGGGGGGACAGATACGCAGTATTTT	CASRKTTSGGTDTQYF
many	TRBV4-2	TRBD2	TRBJ2-1	TGTGCCAGCAGCCAAGATTCAGCGGGAGGACACTTCTCCTACAATGAGCAGTTCTTC	CASSQDSAGGHFSYNEQFF